Listed below are T cell receptor beta chains from one sample, sequenced in a study of CD8 T cells in Susac syndrome. TCRdb re-called the immunoSEQ multiplex PCR reads through MiXCR, storing one row per CDR3 protein. In the table there are about 160,000 distinct CDR3 sequences, 92% of which are singletons. The sample comprised CD4+ T cells from PBMCs. The receptors originated from a human donor in good health. Each CDR3 is given with its conserved first and last residue. D genes are given only for firm matches. Part of the rows lack a size; the others show once, few, many or a class for expanded clones.

v_gene	d_gene	abundance	j_gene	CDR3nt	CDR3aa
TRBV4-2	TRBD1	-	TRBJ1-1	TGTGCCAGCAGCCCCTGGGGACAGTTGAACACTGAAGCTTTCTTT	CASSPWGQLNTEAFF
TRBV5-1	TRBD1	few	TRBJ2-1	TGCGCCAGCAGACCGGGGACAGGGGGCAATGAGCAGTTCTTC	CASRPGTGGNEQFF
TRBV7-9	TRBD1	-	TRBJ1-1	TGTGCCAGCAGCCCGGACAGGGAAGCTTTCTTT	CASSPDREAFF
TRBV7-3	TRBD1	-	TRBJ1-1	TGTGCCAGCAGCTTTGACAGGGGGCTCTCCCATTCGGCTTTCTTT	CASSFDRGLSHSAFF
TRBV3-1	-	-	TRBJ2-7	TGTGCCAGCAGCCAAGAAGGCTCGAGGGGGGCACTGGGCGAGCAGTACTTC	CASSQEGSRGALGEQYF
TRBV5-4	TRBD1	-	TRBJ1-1	TGTGCCAGCAGCTCACAGGGGCGAACGAAGGTGAACACTGAAGCTTTCTTT	CASSSQGRTKVNTEAFF
TRBV11-2	-	-	TRBJ1-2	TGTGCCAGCAGCCCATTACTGGGGTATGGCTACACCTTC	CASSPLLGYGYTF
TRBV6-6	-	-	TRBJ1-6	TGTGCCAGCAGTAGGGACGGAGATTCACCCCTCCACTTT	CASSRDGDSPLHF
TRBV6-1	TRBD1	-	TRBJ1-2	TGTGCCAGCATCATAAGACAGGGATATGGCTACACCTTC	CASIIRQGYGYTF
TRBV6-1	TRBD2	-	TRBJ2-1	TGTGCCAGCAGTGAACACGGCGGGGGGAACAATGAGCAGTTCTTC	CASSEHGGGNNEQFF
TRBV20-1	-	-	TRBJ2-7	TGCAGTGCTACCCTGGGGGCGAGCTCCTACGAGCAGTACTTC	CSATLGASSYEQYF
TRBV28	-	once	TRBJ2-5	TGTGCCAGTCGATTATCGAGGGGAGGAGAGACCCAGTACTTC	CASRLSRGGETQYF
TRBV29-1	-	once	TRBJ2-1	TGCAGCGCCCTACCGGGACGGACCTACAATGAGCAGTTCTTC	CSALPGRTYNEQFF